The sequence of this TCR beta chain was determined in a study of blood T cell repertoires in COVID-19. TCRdb's table, derived via immunoSEQ multiplex PCR, lists solely in-frame clones and lacks some. Here the sample spans about 280,000 clones, 85% to 90% being singletons. Adults between roughly 18 and 89 years of age took part from more than 20 US areas. Participants' own reports of clinical history determined their cohort assignment. The CDR3 runs to 15 residues. V was clipped by 5 bases and J by 7 bases; unmatched bases: 13. The V gene's germline CDR1 is SGHNT and CDR2 YENEEA. The specimen was PBMCs or T cells enriched from blood (not recorded which). The gene calls are TRBV11-3 and TRBJ2-5, with TRBD2 matching over 7 bases. The sequence came from a woman under 30 with acute COVID-19. CDR3 sequence (DNA): TGTGCCAGCAGCAAGACCTCTAGCGGCATTGGGACCCAGTACTTC. Translated: CASSKTSSGIGTQYF. The full variable domain, with the rest looked up from reference TRBV11-3 and TRBJ2-5, is EAGVVQSPRYKIIEKKQPVAFWCNPISGHNTLYWYLQNLGQGPELLIRYENEEAVDDSQLPKDRFSAERLKGVDSTLKIQPAELGDSAVYLCASSKTSSGIGTQYFGPGTRLLVL.